Each of the 23 T cell receptor beta chains below was sequenced from the same sample in a study of shared clonotypes between healthy human individuals. The repertoire was sequenced with immunoSEQ multiplex PCR; TCRdb's copy has only in-frame clones and lacks some. Of around 2.3 million clones listed, 90% to 97% are singletons. The sample comprised naive CD4+ T cells sorted from blood. The subset here: CD45RA+ positively selected. All receptors come from a man aged 18 to 30 in good health.

The chain carries TRBV6-1 and TRBJ1-4, with 8 bases matching TRBD1. Per germline, CDR1 MNHNS and CDR2 SASEGT. V shed 4 bases, J shed 5 bases, and the junction held 12 bases outside the gene matches. The CDR3 sequence is 17 residues long. CDR3 DNA: TGTGCCAGCAGTGCAAAGACAGGGGCAGGAGGGAATGAAAAACTGTTTTTT. Its protein is CASSAKTGAGGNEKLFF.

With respect to this clone: This specimen includes other DNA sequences encoding the same CDR3. V and J are TRBV5-1 and TRBJ1-4; D unclear. This CDR3 comprises 13 residues. CDR1 and CDR2 (germline): SGHRS, YFSETQ. Trimming pared 0 bases from V and 8 bases from J, leaving 8 bases between. The CDR3 is CASSLARGEKLFF. As DNA, the CDR3 is TGCGCCAGCAGCTTGGCCCGAGGGGAAAAACTGTTTTTT.

This clone has only a few counts. The same CDR3 can be traced to other DNA sequences in this sample. CDR3 sequence: CASSRGTEAFF. As DNA, the CDR3 is TGTGCCAGCAGTAGGGGGACTGAAGCTTTCTTT. The rearrangement links TRBV6-5 to TRBJ1-1; TRBD1 is a possible D gene (6 bases). V was pared by 5 bases and J by 5 bases, with 6 bases between. Germline V CDR1 and CDR2: MNHEY, SVGAGI. The CDR3 extends over 11 amino acids.

V usage is TRBV5-6 and J usage is TRBJ2-5; 8 bases are shared with TRBD1. CDR3 length: 18 residues. The junction had 17 bases not matched to a gene; V was cut back by 3 bases and J by 4 bases. Germline values: CDR1 SGHDT, CDR2 YYEEEE. This CDR3 reads CASSYGDRGFPRGETQYF. The CDR3 DNA is TGTGCCAGCAGCTACGGCGACAGGGGTTTTCCTAGAGGAGAGACCCAGTACTTC.

The chain combines TRBV9 with TRBJ2-7, with TRBD1 matching over 9 bases. This CDR3 spans 18 amino acids. Germline V gene data show CDR1 as SGDLS and CDR2 as YYNGEE. The CDR3 loop is CTSGPGTGRIMVSYEQYF. Written as DNA, the CDR3 is TGTACCTCAGGGCCCGGGACAGGGAGGATAATGGTTTCCTACGAGCAGTACTTC.

The chain has TRBV19 and TRBJ1-5, with D possibly being TRBD1 (5 bases). The CDR3 totals 15 residues. V was clipped by 1 base and J by 3 bases, with 10 bases between them. CDR1 and CDR2 from the germline V gene are LNHDA and SQIVND (reference sequence). The CDR3 coding sequence is TGTGCCAGTAGTATAGCTATCGGGACCAATCAGCCCCAGCATTTT. Its protein product is CASSIAIGTNQPQHF.

The gene calls are TRBV19 and TRBJ2-1, with a tentative D call TRBD1 (6 bases). There are 15 residues in the CDR3. CDR1 and CDR2 from the germline V gene are LNHDA and SQIVND (reference sequence). Deletions cut 0 bases from V and 2 bases from J, with 8 bases between. CDR3 in amino acids: CASSIDRTAYNEQFF. CDR3 in DNA: TGTGCCAGTAGTATAGATAGGACAGCCTACAATGAGCAGTTCTTC.

The chain is built from TRBV10-3 and TRBJ2-7; D gene uncertain. The germline V gene has CDR1 ENHRY and CDR2 SYGVKD. Trimming shortened V by 8 bases and J by 1 base, and 15 bases separated the two germline ends. The CDR3 sequence is 14 residues long. DNA for the CDR3: TGTGCCATCTCTCCCCAGGTCGGTTCCTACGAGCAGTACTTC. This gives the protein CAISPQVGSYEQYF.

The rearrangement joins TRBV19 to TRBJ1-2, with D tentatively TRBD1 (6 bases). The CDR3 has 13 amino acids. Germline V gene lookup returns CDR1 LNHDA and CDR2 SQIVND (reference sequence). Trimming shortened V by 3 bases and J by 8 bases, and 13 bases separated the two germline ends. CDR3 DNA sequence: TGTGCCAGTAGTATGCAGGGGCTGGGAGGCTACACCTTC. This codes for CASSMQGLGGYTF.

This clone has just one count. The chain uses TRBV28 and TRBJ1-2; 9 nucleotides match TRBD1. Germline V lookup: CDR1 MDHEN, CDR2 SYDVKM. V dropped 4 bases and J dropped 4; count of bases not matched to a gene: 10. The CDR3 spans 16 residues. The chain's CDR3 is CASSSTGGAWGYGYTF. The CDR3 DNA reads TGTGCCAGCAGTTCTACAGGGGGCGCATGGGGCTATGGCTACACCTTC.

V gene TRBV2 combines with J gene TRBJ1-1, with unresolved D. The CDR3 runs to 14 residues. Trimming removed 4 bases at V and 0 bases at J, with 9 bases between. Germline V gene sequence: CDR1 SNHLY, CDR2 FYNNEI. As DNA, the CDR3 is TGTGCCAGCAGTGGCAGTACCATGAACACTGAAGCTTTCTTT. This translates into CASSGSTMNTEAFF. Filled out from reference TRBV2 and TRBJ1-1, the complete variable domain reads EPEVTQTPSHQVTQMGQEVILRCVPISNHLYFYWYRQILGQKVEFLVSFYNNEISEKSEIFDDQFSVERPDGSNFTLKIRSTKLEDSAMYFCASSGSTMNTEAFFGQGTRLTVV.

This chain links TRBV19 with TRBJ1-5; D is unclear. Germline CDR1 is LNHDA and CDR2 is SQIVND (reference sequence). The V end was cut by 7 bases, the J end by 3 bases, with 16 bases between. The CDR3 contains 15 residues. CDR3 nucleotide sequence: TGTGCCAGTAAATCAGAGGGATGGAACAATCAGCCCCAGCATTTT. Translation gives CASKSEGWNNQPQHF.

The V call is TRBV6-5, the J call TRBJ1-6; tentative D call: TRBD1 (6 bases). With 4 bases removed from V and 6 bases from J, the gap between germline ends came to 10 bases. The CDR3 consists of 14 residues. Germline loops: CDR1 MNHEY, CDR2 SVGAGI. CDR3 DNA sequence: TGTGCCAGCAGTTTTTGGGGGCCTAATTCACCCCTCCACTTT. Its protein product is CASSFWGPNSPLHF.

The chain joins TRBV5-1 to TRBJ2-1; D is possibly TRBD2 (6 bases). V shed 0 bases and J shed 6 bases, with 10 bases lying between them. Germline CDR1 and CDR2: SGHRS and YFSETQ. The CDR3 has 14 residues. The CDR3 DNA follows: TGCGCCAGCAGCTTGGGACCGGGAGCCAATGAGCAGTTCTTC. This codes for CASSLGPGANEQFF.

The V and J genes are TRBV6-5 and TRBJ1-6; D uncertain. With 6 bases removed from V and 6 bases from J, the gap between germline ends came to 12 bases. Germline V gene sequence: CDR1 MNHEY, CDR2 SVGAGI. This CDR3 region has 14 residues. CDR3 region: CASSPWVANSPLHF. In nucleotides, the CDR3 is TGTGCCAGCAGCCCTTGGGTAGCTAATTCACCCCTCCACTTT.

This rearrangement joins TRBV7-9 to TRBJ1-1; D possibly corresponds to TRBD1 (5 bases). V was pared by 3 bases and J by 1 base, with 9 bases between. The CDR3 consists of 14 residues. CDR1 and CDR2 (germline): SEHNR, FQNEAQ (reference sequence). The CDR3 loop reads CASSFQGRNTEAFF. The DNA for the CDR3 is TGTGCCAGCAGCTTCCAGGGAAGGAACACTGAAGCTTTCTTT.

The V and J genes are TRBV5-1 and TRBJ1-6, with 7 bases that match TRBD1. Germline-derived CDR1 and CDR2 are SGHRS and YFSETQ. Trimming took 4 bases from V and 6 from J; bases not matched to a gene: 7. There are 15 residues in the CDR3. This chain's CDR3 is CASSQQGSPNSPLHF. DNA for the CDR3: TGCGCCAGCAGCCAACAGGGGTCTCCTAATTCACCCCTCCACTTT.

The CDR3 is CASRTALYNEQFF. Here the CDR3 DNA reads TGTGCCAGCAGGACAGCATTATACAATGAGCAGTTCTTC. The chain carries TRBV6-1 and TRBJ2-1; D is possibly TRBD1 (5 bases). V lost 6 bases and J lost 4, with 10 bases in between. CDR1 and CDR2 (germline): MNHNS, SASEGT. The CDR3 is made up of 13 amino acids.

The V call is TRBV30, the J call TRBJ2-1; D is unclear. Germline CDR1 is GTSNPN and CDR2 is SVGIG (reference sequence). This CDR3 has 13 amino acids. V was pared by 5 bases and J by 2 bases, with 10 bases between. Written as DNA, the CDR3 is TGTGCCTGGGGTGAGGTTACCTACAATGAGCAGTTCTTC. Protein sequence: CAWGEVTYNEQFF.

The chain links TRBV7-2 to TRBJ2-3; 12 positions agree with TRBD2. The ends lost 7 bases at V and 2 bases at J; junction bases unmatched: 4. The CDR3 runs 15 residues. Germline loops: CDR1 SGHTA, CDR2 FQGNSA. In DNA, the CDR3 is TGTGCCAGCACTACTAGCGGGGGGAACACAGATACGCAGTATTTT. It specifies CASTTSGGNTDTQYF.

The chain uses TRBV2 and TRBJ2-7; D gene unclear. Trimming shortened V by 3 bases and J by 2 bases, and 5 bases separated the two germline ends. The CDR3 covers 12 residues. Germline V lookup: CDR1 SNHLY, CDR2 FYNNEI. For the CDR3, the DNA is TGTGCCAGCAGTGAGGAAACCTACGAGCAGTACTTC. Protein product: CASSEETYEQYF.

Regarding this clone: The sample carries other DNA sequences with the same CDR3. The V gene is TRBV30, the J gene TRBJ2-5; 7 bases align to TRBD2. The CDR3 sequence is 13 residues long. V lost 0 bases and J lost 5; bases outside the gene matches: 3. The germline V gene encodes CDR1 GTSNPN and CDR2 SVGIG (reference sequence). The CDR3, as DNA: TGTGCCTGGAGTGTACTGGGGGGGGAGACCCAGTACTTC. Translated: CAWSVLGGETQYF.

The chain recombines TRBV18 with TRBJ1-1; unclear D gene. This CDR3 is built from 14 residues. Germline V gene sequence: CDR1 KGHSH, CDR2 LQKENI. V was cut by 2 bases and J by 4 bases, with 11 bases left in between. DNA of the CDR3: TGTGCCAGCTCACCAATAGGTTTGAGCACTGAAGCTTTCTTT. It translates to CASSPIGLSTEAFF. Variable domain in full (rest from reference TRBV18 and TRBJ1-1): NAGVMQNPRHLVRRRGQEARLRCSPMKGHSHVYWYRQLPEEGLKFMVYLQKENIIDESGMPKERFSAEFPKEGPSILRIQQVVRGDSAAYFCASSPIGLSTEAFFGQGTRLTVV.